This T cell receptor beta chain was recovered during a study of T cells in Graves' hyperthyroidism and ophthalmopathy. General study findings and limits: Most clonotypes that expanded in the thyroid above 0.001 also showed up in blood.

RNA transcripts were the template for amplifying TCR beta CDR3 regions. The study used the HTBI primer set for a first-round RT-PCR of the TCR CDR3. TCRdb reprocessed the multiplex PCR reads via MiXCR and lists one record per CDR3 protein. The table lists 500,000 to 600,000 distinct CDR3 sequences, 46% of them singletons. A note on this clonotype: Its antigen remains unknown.

The V gene end was trimmed by 5 bases and the J gene end by 1 base; junction bases not matched to a gene: 7. The germline V gene has CDR1 SEHNR and CDR2 FQNEAQ (reference sequence). CDR3 length: 15 amino acids. Sequenced input: peripheral blood or thyroid tissue (not recorded which). This sequence joins TRBV7-9 and TRBJ2-7; 8 nucleotides match TRBD1. This clonotype was obtained from a woman aged 18 to 35 with Graves' hyperthyroidism. CDR3 residues: CASSMTGEGSYEQYF. The CDR3 DNA is TGTGCCAGCAGCATGACAGGGGAAGGGTCCTACGAGCAGTACTTC.